This is a list of T cell receptor beta chains from one sample in a study of memory CD4+ T cells and cytomegalovirus serostatus. Profiled with immunoSEQ multiplex PCR; TCRdb holds only in-frame clones, not every one. In the table there are tens of thousands of clones, 82% of which are singletons. Sequencing input: memory CD4+ T cells from blood. These receptors all come from an adult in good health and CMV-seronegative. Each CDR3 is given with its conserved first and last residue. D genes are given only for firm matches. Only part of the rows carry a size: once, few, many, or a class if the clone is expanded.

d_call | j_call | v_call | clone_size | cdr3_aa | cdr3_nt
TRBD1 | TRBJ1-3 | TRBV7-2 | - | CASSLQGGQGNTIYF | TGTGCCAGCAGCCTCCAGGGGGGCCAGGGAAACACCATATATTTT
- | TRBJ1-5 | TRBV28 | few | CASSPPRVPSNQPQHF | TGTGCCAGCAGTCCCCCCAGGGTTCCAAGCAATCAGCCCCAGCATTTT
- | TRBJ1-6 | TRBV5-1 | - | CASSLLAGLDSPLHF | TGCGCCAGCAGCTTGCTAGCAGGACTGGATTCACCCCTCCACTTT
TRBD1 | TRBJ1-5 | TRBV19 | - | CASSIRDRDQPQHF | TGTGCCAGTAGTATTAGGGACAGGGACCAGCCCCAGCATTTT
- | TRBJ2-5 | TRBV2 | - | CASSREETQYF | TGTGCCAGCAGTCGTGAAGAGACCCAGTACTTC
- | TRBJ1-1 | TRBV21-1 | - | CASSLPWRIMNTEAFF | TGTGCCAGCAGCCTACCCTGGAGGATCATGAACACTGAAGCTTTCTTT
TRBD1 | TRBJ2-1 | TRBV9 | few | CASSVGTGINEQFF | TGTGCCAGCAGCGTCGGGACAGGGATCAATGAGCAGTTCTTC
- | TRBJ2-1 | TRBV15 | - | CATSNPQGGYNEQFF | TGTGCCACCAGCAATCCCCAAGGGGGGTACAATGAGCAGTTCTTC
- | TRBJ2-3 | TRBV6-1 | once | CASSLGGTDTQYF | TGTGCCAGCAGCCTCGGGGGCACAGATACGCAGTATTTT
TRBD2 | TRBJ2-2 | TRBV10-3 | - | CAIRPGLADANTGELFF | TGTGCCATCAGACCGGGACTAGCGGACGCGAACACCGGGGAGCTGTTTTTT
- | TRBJ2-5 | TRBV6-5 | - | CASSYGAGLRETQYF | TGTGCCAGCAGTTACGGTGCGGGGCTCCGGGAGACCCAGTACTTC
- | TRBJ2-7 | TRBV7-9 | - | CASSRDGLGAYEQYF | TGTGCCAGCAGCCGCGACGGACTTGGGGCGTACGAGCAGTACTTC
- | TRBJ2-1 | TRBV11-2 | few | CASSLGGGRTNEQFF | TGTGCCAGCAGCTTAGGTGGGGGCCGAACCAATGAGCAGTTCTTC
- | TRBJ1-2 | TRBV15 | - | CATSRVQGGSYGYTF | TGTGCCACCAGCAGAGTTCAGGGTGGTAGCTATGGCTACACCTTC
- | TRBJ2-3 | TRBV7-2 | - | CASSFGTDTQYF | TGTGCCAGCAGCTTTGGGACAGATACGCAGTATTTT
TRBD1 | TRBJ1-5 | TRBV5-1 | - | CASSSGTGTGQPQHF | TGCGCCAGCAGTTCCGGGACAGGGACGGGTCAGCCCCAGCATTTT